A single sample gave rise to the 31 T cell receptor beta chains below, sequenced in a study of blood T cell repertoires in COVID-19. Some clones are missing from TCRdb's copy, which holds only in-frame ones; the method was immunoSEQ multiplex PCR. The data contain about 230,000 clones, 85% of them singletons. Sequenced sample: peripheral blood. These TCRs come from a man in his fifties with COVID-19, enrolled during active disease.

V usage is TRBV7-9 and J usage is TRBJ2-2; maybe TRBD2 (6 bases). The germline V gene encodes CDR1 SEHNR and CDR2 FQNEAQ (reference sequence). V gave up 1 base and J gave up 3 bases, with 15 bases separating them. This CDR3 is 17 amino acids long. This CDR3 reads CASSLGTLATHTGELFF. CDR3 DNA: TGTGCCAGCAGCTTAGGTACCCTAGCGACTCACACCGGGGAGCTGTTTTTT.

The genes are TRBV13 and TRBJ2-5; TRBD2 agrees at 9 bases. This CDR3 is built from 15 residues. The germline CDR1 and CDR2 sequences are PRHDT and FYEKMQ (reference sequence). V gave up 5 bases and J gave up 4 bases; unmatched junction bases: 8. The CDR3 region has the DNA TGTGCCAGCAGCCCAAGAGCGGGGGGAGGAGAGACCCAGTACTTC. As protein: CASSPRAGGGETQYF.

The genes are TRBV5-1 and TRBJ1-4; D uncertain. V was trimmed by 2 bases and J by 5 bases, leaving 13 bases between them. CDR3 length equals 15 residues. CDR1 is SGHRS and CDR2 is YFSETQ in the germline V gene. In DNA, the CDR3 is TGCGCCAGCAGCTTTTCTGGAGGGATCAATGAAAAACTGTTTTTT. It codes for CASSFSGGINEKLFF.

This chain connects TRBV2 to TRBJ2-5; 8 nucleotides align to TRBD1. Trimming cost V 6 bases and J 9 bases; bases outside gene matches: 18. Germline values: CDR1 SNHLY, CDR2 FYNNEI. This CDR3 is built from 16 residues. Here the CDR3 DNA reads TGTGCCAGCAGGGAATCTCAGGGGGCGCGAGGGCTGCCCCAGTACTTC. It is translated as CASRESQGARGLPQYF.

V is TRBV11-2 and J is TRBJ2-3, with D perhaps TRBD2 (5 bases). V was cut by 8 bases and J by 2 bases, with 23 bases left in between. From germline, CDR1 is SGHAT and CDR2 FQNNGV. The CDR3 extends over 17 amino acids. The CDR3 bases are TGTGCCAGCCTCGGCGCGGGCCCCCAGGTGGACACAGATACGCAGTATTTT. It specifies CASLGAGPQVDTDTQYF.

This chain links TRBV2 with TRBJ2-2, with D possibly matching TRBD2 (6 bases). Germline CDR1 and CDR2: SNHLY and FYNNEI. Trimming cost V 4 bases and J 1 base, with 7 bases left between them. CDR3 length equals 14 residues. This CDR3 is CASSGRGNTGELFF. The CDR3 DNA sequence: TGTGCCAGCAGTGGGAGGGGGAACACCGGGGAGCTGTTTTTT.

This chain connects TRBV5-1 to TRBJ2-3; D possibly corresponds to TRBD2 (7 bases). Per the germline V gene, CDR1 is SGHRS and CDR2 is YFSETQ. The CDR3 extends over 16 amino acids. V dropped 3 bases and J dropped 6 bases, with 20 bases sitting between them. For the CDR3, the DNA is TGCGCCAGCAGCTCCCGGGGGGCGGGGGACGGCGATACGCAGTATTTT. Encoded protein: CASSSRGAGDGDTQYF.

The chain joins TRBV5-1 to TRBJ1-2; 11 positions agree with TRBD1. Unmatched junction bases numbered 7, after V lost 0 bases and J lost 3 bases. The CDR3 loop spans 17 amino acids. CDR1 is SGHRS, CDR2 YFSETQ, per germline. The CDR3 spells CASSLESGTGGDYGYTF. Written as DNA, the CDR3 is TGCGCCAGCAGCTTGGAGTCCGGGACAGGGGGGGACTATGGCTACACCTTC.

J is TRBJ1-1 and V is TRBV19; D is undetermined. This CDR3 is 15 amino acids long. Per the germline V gene, CDR1 is LNHDA and CDR2 is SQIVND (reference sequence). The V gene lost 1 base and the J gene lost 3 bases, with 12 bases spanning the gap. CDR3: CASSIAQIRDTEAFF. For the CDR3, the DNA is TGTGCCAGTAGTATAGCACAAATCCGGGACACTGAAGCTTTCTTT.

This chain links TRBV7-3 with TRBJ2-2; D unresolved. V was trimmed by 6 bases and J by 4 bases, leaving 9 bases between them. This CDR3 is 13 amino acids long. Per the germline V gene, CDR1 is SGHTA and CDR2 is FQGTGA. The CDR3 DNA sequence: TGTGCCAGCAGTCTGACTGGCACCGGGGAGCTGTTTTTT. This sequence encodes CASSLTGTGELFF. The whole variable domain, filled in from reference TRBV7-3 and TRBJ2-2, reads GAGVSQTPSNKVTEKGKYVELRCDPISGHTALYWYRQSLGQGPEFLIYFQGTGAADDSGLPNDRFFAVRPEGSVSTLKIQRTERGDSAVYLCASSLTGTGELFFGEGSRLTVL.

At least ten counts were recorded for this clone. The chain uses TRBV18 and TRBJ1-6; D remains unclear. This CDR3 has 14 amino acids. CDR1 is KGHSH, CDR2 LQKENI, per germline. V lost 3 bases to trimming and J lost 7 bases, with 10 bases between them. CDR3 DNA sequence: TGTGCCAGCTCACCGGAGGGTAGGAATTCACCCCTCCACTTT. It yields the protein CASSPEGRNSPLHF.

The CDR3 DNA follows: TGCGCCAGCAGTCTGCTAGCGGGGGGGCAGGGCACAGATACGCAGTATTTT. Its protein product is CASSLLAGGQGTDTQYF. The V call is TRBV23-1, the J call TRBJ2-3; 12 bases are shared with TRBD2. TRBV23-1 is an ORF, with its function uncertain. The CDR3 is 17 amino acids. J lost 1 base, V lost 4 bases, and 6 bases had no gene match.

The gene calls are TRBV9 and TRBJ1-3; D call uncertain. Trimming cost V 0 bases and J 0 bases, with 10 bases left between them. This CDR3 is 16 amino acids long. Per the germline V gene, CDR1 is SGDLS and CDR2 is YYNGEE. The CDR3 loop reads CASSVDAGSSGNTIYF. The DNA of the CDR3 is TGTGCCAGCAGCGTAGACGCGGGAAGCTCTGGAAACACCATATATTTT.

The chain has TRBV6-5 and TRBJ1-5; weak D call: TRBD1 (6 bases). The CDR3 sequence is 15 residues long. Trimming stripped 4 bases from V and 5 bases from J, with 15 bases between. In germline, CDR1 is MNHEY, CDR2 SVGAGI. This CDR3 is CASSSGGAGDQPQHF. The DNA for the CDR3 is TGTGCCAGCAGTTCCGGGGGGGCCGGGGATCAGCCCCAGCATTTT.

This clone was counted a single time. The chain couples TRBV12-5 to TRBJ2-7; TRBD2 matches 9 bases. In germline, CDR1 is LGHNT, CDR2 FRNRAP. Trimming cost V 6 bases and J 7 bases; bases outside gene matches: 16. This CDR3 region has 16 residues. CDR3 sequence (DNA): TGTGCTAGTGGCCTTAGTAGCTCTAGCGGGGCGGGGGAGCAGTACTTC. It codes for CASGLSSSSGAGEQYF. Variable domain in full (rest from reference TRBV12-5 and TRBJ2-7): DARVTQTPRHKVTEMGQEVTMRCQPILGHNTVFWYRQTMMQGLELLAYFRNRAPLDDSGMPKDRFSAEMPDATLATLKIQPSEPRDSAVYFCASGLSSSSGAGEQYFGPGTRLTVT.

This chain joins TRBV7-9 and TRBJ2-7; 13 bases map to TRBD2. With V trimmed by 4 bases and J by 0 bases, 3 bases remained unmatched. CDR1 and CDR2 from the germline V gene are SEHNR and FQNEAQ (reference sequence). The CDR3 is 16 residues long. CDR3 sequence: CASSSTSGGHSYEQYF. The CDR3 DNA follows: TGTGCCAGCAGCTCGACTAGCGGGGGGCACTCCTACGAGCAGTACTTC.

This chain connects TRBV21-1 to TRBJ1-1; the table's D call of TRBD1 was not tested on the DNA. TRBV21-1 constitutes a pseudogene. The CDR3 extends over 17 amino acids. In DNA form, the CDR3 reads TGTGCCAGCAGCACTGAGGGACAGGGGAAGTGGAACACTGAAGCTTTCTTT. It codes for CASSTEGQGKWNTEAFF.

The rearrangement links TRBV11-2 to TRBJ1-2; D is possibly TRBD1 (6 bases). CDR3 length: 13 amino acids. Germline lookup yields CDR1 SGHAT and CDR2 FQNNGV. Trimming cost V 3 bases and J 8 bases, with 13 bases left between them. The CDR3 spells CASSLAGAKGYTF. For the CDR3, the DNA is TGTGCCAGCAGCTTGGCGGGGGCGAAAGGCTACACCTTC.

In its sample, this clone was seen once. The chain couples TRBV5-6 to TRBJ1-1; D ambiguous. This CDR3 is 16 amino acids long. Trimming shortened V by 0 bases and J by 1 base, and 13 bases separated the two germline ends. Germline V CDR1 and CDR2: SGHDT, YYEEEE. The CDR3 DNA is TGTGCCAGCAGCTTGGGCGGCAGCCGGGAGAACACTGAAGCTTTCTTT. It is translated as CASSLGGSRENTEAFF.

The chain has TRBV19 and TRBJ1-5; D unresolved. The germline V gene encodes CDR1 LNHDA and CDR2 SQIVND (reference sequence). Trimming left V 5 bases short and J 4 bases short, with 12 bases between. The length of the CDR3 is 14 residues. CDR3 nucleotide sequence: TGTGCCAGTAGTCCCCTGGGCCGAAATCAGCCCCAGCATTTT. As protein: CASSPLGRNQPQHF.

The gene calls are TRBV7-5 and TRBJ1-4; the DNA was not used to check the table's D call, TRBD1. TRBV7-5 is a pseudogene. This CDR3 has 16 residues. CDR3 residues: CARSLLTGEGNEKLFF. The DNA of the CDR3 is TGTGCCAGAAGCTTACTCACAGGAGAAGGGAATGAAAAACTGTTTTTT.

This chain joins TRBV19 and TRBJ1-1; D not resolved. The germline V gene has CDR1 LNHDA and CDR2 SQIVND (reference sequence). CDR3 length: 11 amino acids. CDR3 sequence: CVSSREGTAFF. The CDR3 coding sequence is TGTGTCTCATCCCGGGAGGGTACGGCTTTCTTT.

The rearrangement uses TRBV7-2 and TRBJ2-7; 14 positions agree with TRBD2. The germline CDR1 and CDR2 sequences are SGHTA and FQGNSA. V was pared by 1 base and J by 2 bases, with 4 bases of the junction left unmatched. The CDR3 is made up of 17 amino acids. The CDR3 DNA is TGTGCCAGCAGCTTAGGACCGGGACTAGCGGGAGCCTACGAGCAGTACTTC. Translation: CASSLGPGLAGAYEQYF.

The genes are TRBV6-1 and TRBJ2-7; 7 bases agree with TRBD1. The CDR3 has 14 amino acids. CDR1 is MNHNS, CDR2 SASEGT, per germline. Trimming cost V 0 bases and J 1 base; bases outside gene matches: 0. Here the CDR3 reads CASSEATGSYEQYF. CDR3 nucleotides: TGTGCCAGCAGTGAAGCGACAGGGTCCTACGAGCAGTACTTC.

This clone was counted a single time. This rearrangement joins TRBV4-1 to TRBJ2-5, with 11 positions matching TRBD1. Germline V lookup: CDR1 MGHRA, CDR2 YSYEKL. The CDR3 covers 16 residues. Trimming at V came to 4 bases and at J to 0 bases, leaving 4 bases not matched to a gene. The DNA for the CDR3 is TGCGCCAGCAGCCCAGGGACAGGGGGGTACCAAGAGACCCAGTACTTC. Protein product: CASSPGTGGYQETQYF.

This rearrangement joins TRBV28 to TRBJ2-2; TRBD2 matches 7 bases. The CDR3 length is 15 residues. Germline V CDR1 and CDR2: MDHEN, SYDVKM. J gave up 2 bases and V 2 bases, and 2 bases lay outside the gene matches. As DNA, the CDR3 is TGTGCCAGCAGTTTACCGGGAGGCAACACCGGGGAGCTGTTTTTT. Amino acids: CASSLPGGNTGELFF.

This chain uses TRBV6-1 with TRBJ2-3; 10 nucleotides agree with TRBD2. This CDR3 is built from 15 residues. Germline trimming cut 0 bases from V and 4 bases from J; bases unmatched to any gene: 1. Looked up from germline, CDR1 is MNHNS and CDR2 is SASEGT. As DNA, the CDR3 is TGTGCCAGCAGTGAAGCAGCGGGGGGGCCAGATACGCAGTATTTT. This translates into CASSEAAGGPDTQYF.

The chain carries TRBV9 and TRBJ1-5; a possible D gene is TRBD1 (5 bases). V was clipped by 4 bases and J by 7 bases, with 12 bases between them. The CDR3 covers 13 residues. CDR1 is SGDLS, CDR2 YYNGEE, per germline. This CDR3 reads CASSLAGKQPQHF. The DNA of the CDR3 is TGTGCCAGCAGCCTCGCAGGGAAGCAGCCCCAGCATTTT. Filled out from reference TRBV9 and TRBJ1-5, the complete variable domain reads DSGVTQTPKHLITATGQRVTLRCSPRSGDLSVYWYQQSLDQGLQFLIQYYNGEERAKGNILERFSAQQFPDLHSELNLSSLELGDSALYFCASSLAGKQPQHFGDGTRLSIL.

This chain links TRBV10-1 with TRBJ2-1; D perhaps matches TRBD2 (6 bases). Germline V gene sequence: CDR1 WNHNN, CDR2 SYGVQD (reference sequence). This CDR3 is built from 15 residues. The ends were cut back, 2 bases at V and 2 bases at J, with 10 bases in the middle. The CDR3 spells CASSEMRGPYNEQFF. The CDR3 DNA is TGCGCCAGCAGTGAGATGCGGGGACCCTACAATGAGCAGTTCTTC.

This chain uses TRBV7-2 with TRBJ1-2; D not certain. The V and J ends lost 4 bases and 4 bases respectively, with 10 bases between them. The germline gives CDR1 SGHTA, CDR2 FQGNSA. CDR3 length: 13 residues. This CDR3 is CASSSRGSYGYTF. DNA for the CDR3: TGTGCCAGCAGCTCCCGGGGTTCCTATGGCTACACCTTC.

The chain is built from TRBV9 and TRBJ1-2; TRBD1 matches 10 bases. The CDR3 covers 17 residues. The germline V gene encodes CDR1 SGDLS and CDR2 YYNGEE. With 6 bases clipped from V and 7 bases from J, the junction kept 18 bases outside the gene matches. CDR3 nucleotide sequence: TGTGCCAGCAACACAGATTCCGGGACAGGGGCGTCAGGTGGCTACACCTTC. This encodes CASNTDSGTGASGGYTF. Based on the CDR3 plus reference TRBV9 and TRBJ1-2, the full variable domain is DSGVTQTPKHLITATGQRVTLRCSPRSGDLSVYWYQQSLDQGLQFLIQYYNGEERAKGNILERFSAQQFPDLHSELNLSSLELGDSALYFCASNTDSGTGASGGYTFGSGTRLTVV.